This TCR beta chain was captured in a study of OX40 agonist ivuxolimab in advanced cancers. Across the study: Ivuxolimab, an agonistic anti-OX40 (CD134) antibody, was given to patients. Of the patients, three showed partial responses, one with hepatocellular carcinoma and two with cutaneous melanoma.

The CDR3 contains 13 residues. Germline V lookup: CDR1 SEHNR, CDR2 FQNEAQ (reference sequence). Between the trimmed V and J ends, which lost 5 bases and 7 bases, there was a span of 15 bases. Prior autoimmune disease or systemic immunosuppression barred patients. TCRdb's copy holds only in-frame clones and misses some; the assay was immunoSEQ multiplex PCR. This table holds about 50,000 clones, about 88% found once. The sample in question was CD4+ or CD8+ T cells sorted from blood, obtained in a trial of the OX40 agonist ivuxolimab. This clonotype was obtained from an adult with an advanced solid tumor such as melanoma, head and neck, liver or kidney cancer. This chain connects TRBV7-9 to TRBJ2-7; TRBD1 might be the D (6 bases). The CDR3 here is CASSPDSSREQYF. The CDR3 DNA sequence: TGTGCCAGCAGCCCGGACAGTAGTAGGGAGCAGTACTTC.